The 11 T cell receptor beta chains presented below share a single source sample, sequenced in a study of identical twins (dated by TCRdb to 2016 to 2018). Library method: 5' RACE. Sequenced using an Illumina HiSeq 2000. TCRdb applied fastp at Q25 and MiXCR to the public reads, then kept only in-frame beta chains. Each CDR3 protein gets just one entry, which takes the most common genes and DNA from the rows behind it. The table for this sample lists roughly 260,000 distinct CDR3 sequences; 6% to 8.5% of them were counted only once. Around 5.4% of the sample goes to the ten largest clones. These data were also filed under a second study, of yellow fever vaccine responses in identical twins.

The sample taken for sequencing was CD8+ T cells sorted from blood. These receptors were collected from a woman under 30 in good health.

This clonotype was seen many times. This chain connects TRBV5-1 to TRBJ2-5; maybe TRBD2 (6 bases). The length of the CDR3 is 17 residues. V lost 3 bases and J lost 1, with 19 bases in between. Germline loops: CDR1 SGHRS, CDR2 YFSETQ. CDR3 sequence reads: CASSWGESWGPQETQYF. The CDR3 nucleotides read TGCGCCAGCAGCTGGGGGGAAAGCTGGGGACCCCAAGAGACCCAGTACTTC.

This clonotype was detected only a few times. The chain links TRBV29-1 to TRBJ2-7; unclear D gene. V was shortened by 0 bases and J by 6 bases, with 18 bases between the two germline ends. Germline values: CDR1 SQVTM, CDR2 ANQGSEA. CDR3 length: 15 amino acids. This CDR3 is CSVEDFDGLVSEQYF. The CDR3, as DNA: TGCAGCGTTGAAGATTTCGACGGGCTCGTCAGCGAGCAGTACTTC.

The chain has TRBV28 and TRBJ2-2; the match to TRBD2 covers 10 bases. The germline CDR1 and CDR2 sequences are MDHEN and SYDVKM. The CDR3 extends over 20 amino acids. The V and J ends lost 2 bases and 4 bases, in that order; junction bases with no gene match: 16. The CDR3 sequence is CASSLPTGTSEIRGTGELFF. Written as DNA, the CDR3 is TGTGCCAGCAGTTTACCCACCGGGACTAGCGAGATTCGGGGCACCGGGGAGCTGTTTTTT.

This clonotype has at least ten counts. The rearrangement uses TRBV3-1 and TRBJ1-2, with D perhaps matching TRBD1 (5 bases). The CDR3 spans 15 residues. Germline V gene sequence: CDR1 LGHDT, CDR2 YNNKEL (reference sequence). The V and J ends lost 0 bases and 4 bases respectively, with 12 bases between them. The CDR3 loop is CASSQEIGASYGYTF. CDR3 sequence (DNA): TGTGCCAGCAGCCAAGAGATAGGGGCGAGCTATGGCTACACCTTC.

This clonotype was counted ten times or more. This CDR3 is CATRYVMEGYEQYV. As DNA, the CDR3 is TGTGCCACCAGATACGTTATGGAGGGCTACGAGCAGTACGTC. V and J are TRBV12-3 or TRBV12-4 and TRBJ2-7, with a weak D call TRBD2 (6 bases). This CDR3 has 14 amino acids. Trimming pared 10 bases from V and 3 bases from J, leaving 19 bases between.

For the CDR3, the DNA is TGTGCCAGCAGCTTAGCGGGGGGCAGTCCGGGGGAGCTGTTTTTT. Encoded protein: CASSLAGGSPGELFF. The chain joins TRBV7-6 to TRBJ2-2; D is tentatively TRBD1 or TRBD2 (6 bases each). V was cut by 0 bases and J by 8 bases, with 13 bases left in between. Germline V gives CDR1 SGHVS, CDR2 FNYEAQ. The CDR3 totals 15 residues. Complete variable domain (other parts from reference TRBV7-6 and TRBJ2-2): GAGVSQSPRYKVTKRGQDVALRCDPISGHVSLYWYRQALGQGPEFLTYFNYEAQQDKSGLPNDRFSAERPEGSISTLTIQRTEQRDSAMYRCASSLAGGSPGELFFGEGSRLTVL.

V gene TRBV11-2 combines with J gene TRBJ2-7, with 7 bases that match TRBD2. The CDR3 spans 15 residues. Looked up from germline, CDR1 is SGHAT and CDR2 is FQNNGV. Trimming cost V 0 bases and J 3 bases; bases outside gene matches: 5. The CDR3 DNA is TGTGCCAGCAGCTTAGAATTGGGACTACACTACGAGCAGTACGTC. Residues: CASSLELGLHYEQYV.

This clonotype was observed many times. The rearrangement joins TRBV7-8 to TRBJ2-7; 7 nucleotides agree with TRBD1. This CDR3 has 14 amino acids. Trimming cost V 2 bases and J 3 bases; bases outside gene matches: 4. Germline V gene lookup returns CDR1 SGHVS and CDR2 FQNEAQ. The CDR3 is CASSLYAGGYEQYF. In DNA, the CDR3 is TGTGCCAGCAGCTTATATGCAGGGGGCTACGAGCAGTACTTC. Supplemented by reference TRBV7-8 and TRBJ2-7, the full variable domain reads GAGVSQSPRYKVAKRGQDVALRCDPISGHVSLFWYQQALGQGPEFLTYFQNEAQLDKSGLPSDRFFAERPEGSVSTLKIQRTQQEDSAVYLCASSLYAGGYEQYFGPGTRLTVT.

This clonotype was seen more than once but under ten times. V and J are TRBV24-1 and TRBJ2-3, with no clear D. CDR3 length: 13 amino acids. The ends were cut back, 4 bases at V and 7 bases at J, with 11 bases in the middle. Germline values: CDR1 KGHDR, CDR2 SFDVKD. CDR3 sequence: CATSEGSVNTQYF. CDR3 DNA: TGTGCCACCAGTGAGGGCTCCGTGAATACGCAGTATTTT.

This clonotype was observed a few times. The rearrangement joins TRBV3-1 to TRBJ2-2, with a possible D match to TRBD2 (6 bases). CDR1 and CDR2 from the germline V gene are LGHDT and YNNKEL (reference sequence). The CDR3 extends over 13 amino acids. V was pared by 7 bases and J by 7 bases, with 13 bases between. In DNA, the CDR3 is TGTGCCAGCACAAGCGGGTCGGGCGGGGAGCTGTTTTTT. This translates into CASTSGSGGELFF.

At least ten counts were recorded for this clonotype. The V call is TRBV6-5, the J call TRBJ2-3; the D is unclear. V gave up 0 bases and J gave up 0 bases, with 4 bases separating them. Germline loops: CDR1 MNHEY, CDR2 SVGAGI. This CDR3 comprises 14 residues. The CDR3 DNA is TGTGCCAGCAGTTACTCAGGTAGCACAGATACGCAGTATTTT. It yields the protein CASSYSGSTDTQYF.